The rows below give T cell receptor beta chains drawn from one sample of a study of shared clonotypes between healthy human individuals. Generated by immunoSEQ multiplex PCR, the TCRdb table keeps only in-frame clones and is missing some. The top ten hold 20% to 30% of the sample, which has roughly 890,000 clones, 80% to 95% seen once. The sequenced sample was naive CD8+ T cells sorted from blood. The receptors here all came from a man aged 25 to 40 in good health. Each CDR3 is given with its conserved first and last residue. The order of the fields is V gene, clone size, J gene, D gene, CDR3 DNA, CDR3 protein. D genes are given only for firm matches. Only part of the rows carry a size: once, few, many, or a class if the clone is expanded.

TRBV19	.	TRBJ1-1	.	TGTGCCAGTAAATTGGGTACTGAAGCTTTCTTT	CASKLGTEAFF
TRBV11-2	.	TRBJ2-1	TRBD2	TGTGCCAGCACCCATGAGGCGGGAGGGCGGGGCGATGAGCAGTTCTTC	CASTHEAGGRGDEQFF
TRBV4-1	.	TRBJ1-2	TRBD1	TGCGCCAGCAGCCAAGATGGGACAGATAACTATGGCTACACCTTC	CASSQDGTDNYGYTF
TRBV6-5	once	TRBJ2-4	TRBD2	TGTGCCAGCAGTTACCTCCTAGCGGGACGGAAAAACATTCAGTACTTC	CASSYLLAGRKNIQYF
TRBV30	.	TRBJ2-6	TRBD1	TGTGCCGGGAGGTGGACAGGGGCGACCTCTGGGGCCAACGTCCTGACTTTC	CAGRWTGATSGANVLTF
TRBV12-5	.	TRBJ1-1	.	TGTGCTAGTGGTTTGGCCCAGGTCGATGAAGCTTTCTTT	CASGLAQVDEAFF
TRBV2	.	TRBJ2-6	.	TGTGCCAGCCTGACCCGGGACGGTACCTCTGGGGCCAACGTCCTGACTTTC	CASLTRDGTSGANVLTF
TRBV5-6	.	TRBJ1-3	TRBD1	TGTGCCAGCAGCTTGGGGACAGGCTTCTCTGGAAACACCATATATTTT	CASSLGTGFSGNTIYF
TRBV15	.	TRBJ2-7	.	TGTGCCACCAGCAGAGACGGCGGCTACGAGCAGTACTTC	CATSRDGGYEQYF
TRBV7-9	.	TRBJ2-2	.	TGTGCCAGCAGCGACATGGCCGGGGAGCTGTTTTTT	CASSDMAGELFF
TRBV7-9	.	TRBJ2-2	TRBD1	TGTGCCAGCAGCTCTCCTCTGGACAGGGGGCGGGCGAACACCGGGGAGCTGTTTTTT	CASSSPLDRGRANTGELFF
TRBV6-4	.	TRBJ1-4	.	TGTGCCAGCAGTGACTCCCGGGGGAGAAAACTGTTTTTT	CASSDSRGRKLFF
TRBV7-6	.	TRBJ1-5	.	TGTGCCAGCAGCTTAGAGGTCTCCGAGGGGCCCCAGCATTTT	CASSLEVSEGPQHF
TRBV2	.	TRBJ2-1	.	TGTGCCAGCACCCCCCTGAGCGGTACGGGCACCTCAATTAATGAGCAGTTCTTC	CASTPLSGTGTSINEQFF
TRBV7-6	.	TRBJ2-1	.	TGTGCCAGCAGCTTAGTGGGCGGAGACTCCTACAATGAGCAGTTCTTC	CASSLVGGDSYNEQFF
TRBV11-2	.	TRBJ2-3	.	TGTGCCAGCAGCTTAGTCGGACACCAGACATGGGATACGCAGTATTTT	CASSLVGHQTWDTQYF
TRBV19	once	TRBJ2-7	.	TGTGCCAGTAGTCCACTTGGGGGGCGGTACGAGCAGTACTTC	CASSPLGGRYEQYF
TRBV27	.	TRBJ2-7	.	TGTGCCAGCAGTTTGGGGCAGGGTGCCTACGAGCAGTACTTC	CASSLGQGAYEQYF
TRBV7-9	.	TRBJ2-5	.	TGTGCCAGCAGCTCCTCTTTTCCCGGGAGCGGGGAGACCCAGTACTTC	CASSSSFPGSGETQYF
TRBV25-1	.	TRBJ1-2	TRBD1	TGTGCCAGCAGTGAGCCGGGACAGGTGCCTCACTATGGCTACACCTTC	CASSEPGQVPHYGYTF
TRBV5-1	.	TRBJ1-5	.	TGCGCCAGCAGCCCGGGTGAGGCTCGGGAGCCCCAGCATTTT	CASSPGEAREPQHF
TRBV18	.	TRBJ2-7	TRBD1	TGTGCCAGCTCACTAACCGGGACAGGGTTTTCTGAGCAGTACTTC	CASSLTGTGFSEQYF
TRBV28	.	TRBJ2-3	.	TGTGCCAGCAACTTAAGGCAGGGCATAATTCAAGATACGCAGTATTTT	CASNLRQGIIQDTQYF
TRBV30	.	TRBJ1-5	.	TGTGCCTGGAGCGGCGCCAGTAACCAGCCCCAGCATTTT	CAWSGASNQPQHF
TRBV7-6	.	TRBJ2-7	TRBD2	TGTGCCAGCAGCTCCCAGTCGGGCGGGGGCTACGAGCAGTACTTC	CASSSQSGGGYEQYF
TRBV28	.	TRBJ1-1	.	TGTGCCAGCAGTAACTCCCGACTCGCGAACACTGAAGCTTTCTTT	CASSNSRLANTEAFF
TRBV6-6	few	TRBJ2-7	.	TGTGCCAGCAGTTACTCCCCGGAGGAGGAGCAGTACTTC	CASSYSPEEEQYF
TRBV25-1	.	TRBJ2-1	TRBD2	TGTGCCAGCGGGACTAGCGGGAGCTACAATGAGCAGTTCTTC	CASGTSGSYNEQFF
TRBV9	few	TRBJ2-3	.	TGTGCCAGCAGCGCCCGCACAGATACGCAGTATTTT	CASSARTDTQYF
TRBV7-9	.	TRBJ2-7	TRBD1	TGTGCCAGCAGCCACCGACAGGGGCCTTCCTACGAGCAGTACTTC	CASSHRQGPSYEQYF
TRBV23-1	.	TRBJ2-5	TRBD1	TGCGCCAGTCCGGGACAGGGGCAAGAGACCCAGTACTTC	CASPGQGQETQYF
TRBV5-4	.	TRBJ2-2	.	TGTGCCAGCAGCTTGGGAAGCGGGGAGCTGTTTTTT	CASSLGSGELFF
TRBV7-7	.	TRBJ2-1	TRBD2	TGTGCTAGCAGGTGGACACCGGGCCTGTTAGCGGGAGGCAACAATGAGCAGTTCTTC	CASRWTPGLLAGGNNEQFF
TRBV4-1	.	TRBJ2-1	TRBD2	TGCGCCAGCAGCCAAGACGGGGCGGGAGAAAATGAGCAGTTCTTC	CASSQDGAGENEQFF
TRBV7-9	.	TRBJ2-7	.	TGTGCCAGCAGCTTAGCAGGGCGGATGAGCTCCTACGAGCAGTACTTC	CASSLAGRMSSYEQYF
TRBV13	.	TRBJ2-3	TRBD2	TGTGCCAGCAGCTATAACCTGGGACTAGCGGGAGGGCCATTCGATACGCAGTATTTT	CASSYNLGLAGGPFDTQYF
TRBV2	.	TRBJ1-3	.	TGTGCCAGCAGTGAAGATTTAGGGTCCTCTGGAAACACCATATATTTT	CASSEDLGSSGNTIYF
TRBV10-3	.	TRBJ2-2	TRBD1	TGTGCCTCCACGACAGGGGTGAACACCGGGGAGCTGTTTTTT	CASTTGVNTGELFF
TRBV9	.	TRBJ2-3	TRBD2	TGTGCCAGCAGGGAGACTAGCGGGAGTCTTGATACGCAGTATTTT	CASRETSGSLDTQYF
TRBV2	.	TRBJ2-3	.	TGTGCCAGCAGTGAGTTTTGGGAAGGCACAGATACGCAGTATTTT	CASSEFWEGTDTQYF
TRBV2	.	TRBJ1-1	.	TGTGCCAGCACCTCGGCCATCACAGCAAACACTGAAGCTTTCTTT	CASTSAITANTEAFF
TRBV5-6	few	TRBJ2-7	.	TGTGCCAGCAGCTTTAGTTCTACCGGGGAGCAGTACTTC	CASSFSSTGEQYF
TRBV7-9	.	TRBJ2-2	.	TGTGCCAGCAGCGCTGGGATTCGAACATTGAACACCGGGGAGCTGTTTTTT	CASSAGIRTLNTGELFF
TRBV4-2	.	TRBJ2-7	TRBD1	TGTGCCAGCAGCCAACAGGGGGACGAGCAGTACTTC	CASSQQGDEQYF
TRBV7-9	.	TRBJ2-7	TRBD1	TGTGCCAGCAGCGGGACAGGGGGCTACGAGCAGTACTTC	CASSGTGGYEQYF
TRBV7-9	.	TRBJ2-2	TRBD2	TGTGCCAGCAGCTTCCGACTAGCGGGAGGGCCGGGCACCGGGGAGCTGTTTTTT	CASSFRLAGGPGTGELFF
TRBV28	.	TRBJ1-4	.	TGTGCCAGCAGTTTACAGGCAACTAATGAAAAACTGTTTTTT	CASSLQATNEKLFF
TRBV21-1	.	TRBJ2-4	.	TGTGCCAGCCATTCAACAGGGAATTTGGCCAAAAACATTCAGTACTTC	CASHSTGNLAKNIQYF